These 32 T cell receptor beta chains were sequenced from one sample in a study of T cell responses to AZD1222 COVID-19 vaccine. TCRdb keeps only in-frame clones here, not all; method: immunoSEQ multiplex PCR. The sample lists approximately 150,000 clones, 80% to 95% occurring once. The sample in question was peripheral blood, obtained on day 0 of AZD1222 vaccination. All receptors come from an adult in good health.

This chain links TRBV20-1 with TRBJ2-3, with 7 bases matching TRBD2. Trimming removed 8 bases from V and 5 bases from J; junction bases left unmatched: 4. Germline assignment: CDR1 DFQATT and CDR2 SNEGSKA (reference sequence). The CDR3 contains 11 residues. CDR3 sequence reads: CSLGLIDTQYF. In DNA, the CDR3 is TGCAGTTTGGGACTAATAGATACGCAGTATTTT.

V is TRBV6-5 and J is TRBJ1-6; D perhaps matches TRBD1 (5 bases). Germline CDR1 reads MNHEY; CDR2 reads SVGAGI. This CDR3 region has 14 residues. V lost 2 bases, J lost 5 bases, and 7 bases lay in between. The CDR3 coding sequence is TGTGCCAGCAGTTACGGGACGCATAATTCACCCCTCCACTTT. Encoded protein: CASSYGTHNSPLHF.

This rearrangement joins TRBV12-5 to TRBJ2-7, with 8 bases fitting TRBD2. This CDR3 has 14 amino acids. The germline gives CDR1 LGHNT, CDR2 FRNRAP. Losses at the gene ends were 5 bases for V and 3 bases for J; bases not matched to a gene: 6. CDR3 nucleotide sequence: TGTGCTAGTGGTCCGGGACTAGGAATCTACGAGCAGTACTTC. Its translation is CASGPGLGIYEQYF.

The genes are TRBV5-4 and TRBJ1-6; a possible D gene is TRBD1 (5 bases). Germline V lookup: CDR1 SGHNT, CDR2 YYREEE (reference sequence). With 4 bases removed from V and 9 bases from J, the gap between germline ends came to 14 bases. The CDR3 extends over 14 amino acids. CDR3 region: CASSVRGRGSPLHF. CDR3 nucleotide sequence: TGTGCCAGCAGCGTCCGGGGTAGGGGTTCACCCCTCCACTTT.

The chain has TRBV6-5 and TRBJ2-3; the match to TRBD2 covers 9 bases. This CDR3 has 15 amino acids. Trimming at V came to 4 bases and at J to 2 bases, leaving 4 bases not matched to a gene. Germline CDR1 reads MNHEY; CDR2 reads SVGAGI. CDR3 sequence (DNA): TGTGCCAGCAGTTGGGCGGGAGGGTCCACAGATACGCAGTATTTT. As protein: CASSWAGGSTDTQYF.

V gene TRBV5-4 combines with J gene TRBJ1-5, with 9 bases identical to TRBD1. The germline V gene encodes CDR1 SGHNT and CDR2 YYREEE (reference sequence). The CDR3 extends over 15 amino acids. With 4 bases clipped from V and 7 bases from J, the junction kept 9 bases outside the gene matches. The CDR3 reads CASSPGTGLEQPQHF. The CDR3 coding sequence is TGTGCCAGCAGCCCCGGGACAGGGTTAGAACAGCCCCAGCATTTT.

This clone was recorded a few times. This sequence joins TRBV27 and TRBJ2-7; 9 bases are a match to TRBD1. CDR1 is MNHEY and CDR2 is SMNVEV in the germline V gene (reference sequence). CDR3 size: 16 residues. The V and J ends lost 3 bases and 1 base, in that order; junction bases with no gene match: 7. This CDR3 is CASSFLGQGLSYEQYF. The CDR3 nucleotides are TGTGCCAGCAGTTTCCTGGGACAGGGATTATCCTACGAGCAGTACTTC.

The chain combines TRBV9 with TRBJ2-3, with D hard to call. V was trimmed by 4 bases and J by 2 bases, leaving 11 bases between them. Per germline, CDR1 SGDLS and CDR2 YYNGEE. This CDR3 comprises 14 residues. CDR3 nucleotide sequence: TGTGCCAGCAGCATCACCGGGTACACAGATACGCAGTATTTT. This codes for CASSITGYTDTQYF.

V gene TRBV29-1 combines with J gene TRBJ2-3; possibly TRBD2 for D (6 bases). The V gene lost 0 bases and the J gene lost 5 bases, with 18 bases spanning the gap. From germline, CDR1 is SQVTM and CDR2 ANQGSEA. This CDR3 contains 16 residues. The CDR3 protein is CSVEDYDARGRDTQYF. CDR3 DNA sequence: TGCAGCGTTGAAGATTATGACGCACGGGGGAGAGATACGCAGTATTTT.

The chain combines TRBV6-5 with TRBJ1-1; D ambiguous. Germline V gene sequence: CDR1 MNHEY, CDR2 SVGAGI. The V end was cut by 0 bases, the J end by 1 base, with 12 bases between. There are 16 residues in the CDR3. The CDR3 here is CASSYSLRFGNTEAFF. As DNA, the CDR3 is TGTGCCAGCAGTTACTCGTTAAGGTTTGGGAACACTGAAGCTTTCTTT.

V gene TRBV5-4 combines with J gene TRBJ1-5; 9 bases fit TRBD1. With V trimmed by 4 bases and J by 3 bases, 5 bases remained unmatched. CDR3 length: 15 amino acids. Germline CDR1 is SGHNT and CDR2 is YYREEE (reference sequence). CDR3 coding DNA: TGTGCCAGCAGCCCGGACAGGGGTTTCAATCAGCCCCAGCATTTT. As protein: CASSPDRGFNQPQHF. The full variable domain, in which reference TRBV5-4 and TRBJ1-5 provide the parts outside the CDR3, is ETGVTQSPTHLIKTRGQQVTLRCSSQSGHNTVSWYQQALGQGPQFIFQYYREEENGRGNFPPRFSGLQFPNYSSELNVNALELDDSALYLCASSPDRGFNQPQHFGDGTRLSIL.

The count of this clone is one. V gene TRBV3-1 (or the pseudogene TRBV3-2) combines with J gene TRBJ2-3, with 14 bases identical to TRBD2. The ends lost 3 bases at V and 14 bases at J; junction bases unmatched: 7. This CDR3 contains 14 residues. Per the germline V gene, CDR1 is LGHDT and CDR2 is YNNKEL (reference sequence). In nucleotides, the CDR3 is TGTGCCAGCAGCCAGGGGGGACTAGCGGGAGTCTTGTATTTT. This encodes CASSQGGLAGVLYF.

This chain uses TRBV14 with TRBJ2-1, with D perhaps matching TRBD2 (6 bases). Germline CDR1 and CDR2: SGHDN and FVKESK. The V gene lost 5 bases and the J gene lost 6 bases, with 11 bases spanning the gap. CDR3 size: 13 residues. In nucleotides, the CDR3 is TGTGCCAGCAGCGAGTGGACTACCAATGAGCAGTTCTTC. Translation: CASSEWTTNEQFF.

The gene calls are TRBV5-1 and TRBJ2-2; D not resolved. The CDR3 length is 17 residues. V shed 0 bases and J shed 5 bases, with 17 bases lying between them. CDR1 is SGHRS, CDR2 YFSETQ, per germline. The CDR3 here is CASSLAANYGRTGELFF. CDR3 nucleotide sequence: TGCGCCAGCAGCTTGGCGGCTAATTATGGTCGGACCGGGGAGCTGTTTTTT.

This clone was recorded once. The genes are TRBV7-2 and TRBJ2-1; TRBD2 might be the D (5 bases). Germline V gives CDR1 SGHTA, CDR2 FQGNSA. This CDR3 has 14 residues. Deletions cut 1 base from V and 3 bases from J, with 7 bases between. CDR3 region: CASSLVEGYNEQFF. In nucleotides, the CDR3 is TGTGCCAGCAGCTTAGTCGAGGGCTACAATGAGCAGTTCTTC.

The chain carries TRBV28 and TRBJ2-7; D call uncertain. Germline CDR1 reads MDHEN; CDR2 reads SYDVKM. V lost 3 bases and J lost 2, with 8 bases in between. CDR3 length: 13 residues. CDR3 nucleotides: TGTGCCAGCAGTTTGGTCAGTCCCTACGAGCAGTACTTC. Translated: CASSLVSPYEQYF.

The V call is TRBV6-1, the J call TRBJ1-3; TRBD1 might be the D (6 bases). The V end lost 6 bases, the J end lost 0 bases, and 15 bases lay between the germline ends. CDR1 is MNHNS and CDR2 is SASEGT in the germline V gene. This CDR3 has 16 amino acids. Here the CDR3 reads CASSETGLDSGNTIYF. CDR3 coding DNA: TGTGCCAGCAGCGAAACAGGGCTAGACTCTGGAAACACCATATATTTT.

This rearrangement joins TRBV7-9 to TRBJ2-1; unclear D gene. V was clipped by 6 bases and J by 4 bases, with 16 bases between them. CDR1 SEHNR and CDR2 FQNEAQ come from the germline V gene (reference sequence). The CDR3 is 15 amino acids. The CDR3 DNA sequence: TGTGCCAGCAGGACGGACGGTAGTTCTTACAATGAGCAGTTCTTC. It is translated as CASRTDGSSYNEQFF.

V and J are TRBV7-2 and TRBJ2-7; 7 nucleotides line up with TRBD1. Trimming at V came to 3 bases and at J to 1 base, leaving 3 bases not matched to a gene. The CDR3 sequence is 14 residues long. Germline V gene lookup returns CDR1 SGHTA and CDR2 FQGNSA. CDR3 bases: TGTGCCAGCAGCTTCGGGACAGCTTCCTACGAGCAGTACTTC. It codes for CASSFGTASYEQYF. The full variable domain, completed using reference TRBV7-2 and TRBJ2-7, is GAGVSQSPSNKVTEKGKDVELRCDPISGHTALYWYRQSLGQGLEFLIYFQGNSAPDKSGLPSDRFSAERTGGSVSTLTIQRTQQEDSAVYLCASSFGTASYEQYFGPGTRLTVT.

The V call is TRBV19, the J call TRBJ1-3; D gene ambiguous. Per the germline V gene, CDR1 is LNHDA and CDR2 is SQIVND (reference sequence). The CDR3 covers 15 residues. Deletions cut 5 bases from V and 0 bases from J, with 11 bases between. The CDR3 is CASSRPGNSGNTIYF. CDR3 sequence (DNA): TGTGCCAGTAGTCGTCCAGGAAACTCTGGAAACACCATATATTTT.

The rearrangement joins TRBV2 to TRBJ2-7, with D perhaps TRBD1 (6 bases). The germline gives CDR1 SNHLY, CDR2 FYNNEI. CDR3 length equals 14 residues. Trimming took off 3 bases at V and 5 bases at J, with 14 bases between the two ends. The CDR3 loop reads CASSDGRQDNEQYF. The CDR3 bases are TGTGCCAGCAGTGACGGGCGACAGGACAACGAGCAGTACTTC.

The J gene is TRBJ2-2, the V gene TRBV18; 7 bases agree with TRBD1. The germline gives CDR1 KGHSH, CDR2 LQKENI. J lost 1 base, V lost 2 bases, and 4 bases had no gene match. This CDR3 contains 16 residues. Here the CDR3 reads CASSPGTVRNTGELFF. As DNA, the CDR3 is TGTGCCAGCTCACCAGGGACAGTGAGGAACACCGGGGAGCTGTTTTTT.

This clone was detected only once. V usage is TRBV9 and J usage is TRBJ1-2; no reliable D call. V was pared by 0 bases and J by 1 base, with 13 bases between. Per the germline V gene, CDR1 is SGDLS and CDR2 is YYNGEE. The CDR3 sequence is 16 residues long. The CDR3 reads CASSVGLIGDNYGYTF. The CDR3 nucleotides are TGTGCCAGCAGCGTAGGCTTGATCGGGGATAACTATGGCTACACCTTC.

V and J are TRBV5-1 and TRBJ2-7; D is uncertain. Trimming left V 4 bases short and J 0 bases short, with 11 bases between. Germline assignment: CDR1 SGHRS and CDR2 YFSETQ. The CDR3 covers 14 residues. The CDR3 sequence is CASSLTNPSYEQYF. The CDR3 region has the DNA TGCGCCAGCAGCCTCACTAACCCCTCCTACGAGCAGTACTTC.

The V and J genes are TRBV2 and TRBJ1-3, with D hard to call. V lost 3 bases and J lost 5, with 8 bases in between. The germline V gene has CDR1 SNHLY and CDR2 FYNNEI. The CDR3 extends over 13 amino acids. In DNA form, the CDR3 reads TGTGCCAGCAGTGACGAAACGCGAAACACCATATATTTT. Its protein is CASSDETRNTIYF.

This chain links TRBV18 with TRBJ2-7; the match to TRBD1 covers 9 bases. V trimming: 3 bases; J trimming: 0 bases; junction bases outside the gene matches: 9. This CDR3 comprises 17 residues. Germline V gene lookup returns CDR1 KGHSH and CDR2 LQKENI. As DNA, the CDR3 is TGTGCCAGCTCACCTCCCCGGGACAGGGTACCCTCCTACGAGCAGTACTTC. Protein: CASSPPRDRVPSYEQYF.

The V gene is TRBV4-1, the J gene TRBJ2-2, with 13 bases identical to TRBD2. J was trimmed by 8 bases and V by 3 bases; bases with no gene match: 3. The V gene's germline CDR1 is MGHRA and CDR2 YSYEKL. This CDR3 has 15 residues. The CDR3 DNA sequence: TGCGCCAGCAGCCATGTGACTAGCGGGAGGGGGGAGCTGTTTTTT. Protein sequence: CASSHVTSGRGELFF.

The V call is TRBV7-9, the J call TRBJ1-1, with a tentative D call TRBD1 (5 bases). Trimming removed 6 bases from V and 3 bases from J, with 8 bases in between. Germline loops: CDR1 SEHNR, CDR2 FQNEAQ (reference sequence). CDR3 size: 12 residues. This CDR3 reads CASRTEYTEAFF. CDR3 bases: TGTGCCAGCAGGACAGAGTACACTGAAGCTTTCTTT.

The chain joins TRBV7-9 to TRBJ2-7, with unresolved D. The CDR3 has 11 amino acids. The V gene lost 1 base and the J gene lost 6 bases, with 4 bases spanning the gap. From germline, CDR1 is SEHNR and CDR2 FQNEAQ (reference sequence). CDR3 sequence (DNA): TGTGCCAGCAGCTTAGTGTCCGAGCAGTACTTC. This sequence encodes CASSLVSEQYF.

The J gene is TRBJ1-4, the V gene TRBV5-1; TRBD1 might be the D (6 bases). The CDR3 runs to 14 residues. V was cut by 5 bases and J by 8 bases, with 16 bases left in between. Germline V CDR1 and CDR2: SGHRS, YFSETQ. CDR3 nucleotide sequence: TGCGCCAGCAGGTCAACAGGGAGGTACGAAAAACTGTTTTTT. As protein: CASRSTGRYEKLFF.

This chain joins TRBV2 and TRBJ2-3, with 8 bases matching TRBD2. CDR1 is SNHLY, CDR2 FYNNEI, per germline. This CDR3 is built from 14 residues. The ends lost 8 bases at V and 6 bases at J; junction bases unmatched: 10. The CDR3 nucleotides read TGTGCCAGCCTCTGGGCGGGAGGCTTGGATACGCAGTATTTT. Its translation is CASLWAGGLDTQYF.

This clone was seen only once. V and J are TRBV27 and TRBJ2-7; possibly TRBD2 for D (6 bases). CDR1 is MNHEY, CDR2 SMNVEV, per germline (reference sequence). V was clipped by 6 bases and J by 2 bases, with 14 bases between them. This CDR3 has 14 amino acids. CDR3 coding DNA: TGTGCCAGCAGAAAGGGCGGGAACACCTACGAGCAGTACTTC. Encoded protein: CASRKGGNTYEQYF.